The clone carrying this T cell receptor (beta chain) was seen a handful of times. Antigen: not known. The sample originates from a study of beta chain features in type 1 diabetes. Study as a whole: Age, gender and cell yields were similar between patients and healthy donors. Sorted cells examined across all samples numbered 107,917,701.

Sorted CD4+ subsets: naive, central memory, regulatory, stem cell-like memory (CD45RO/CCR7/CD25/CD127/CD95/CD27 panel). Overall study results and limits: TCRB CDR3s from Type 1 diabetes patients were moderately but significantly shorter in all four CD4+ subsets.

The entirety of the isolated RNA underwent reverse transcription, so expressed TCRB transcripts were sequenced. The repertoire was sequenced with immunoSEQ multiplex PCR; TCRdb's copy has only in-frame clones and lacks some. The table lists around 450,000 clones, more than 9.5% of them singletons. The sequenced sample consisted of naive CD4+ T cells from blood. The sequence derives from a woman in her late teens or twenties in good health.

The CDR3 nucleotides are TGTGCCAGCAGCGTAGCCGGGAACCACAATGAGCAGTTCTTC. This sequence encodes CASSVAGNHNEQFF. This chain connects TRBV9 to TRBJ2-1; maybe TRBD2 (5 bases). Trimming took 0 bases from V and 5 from J, leaving 9 bases between them. Germline-derived CDR1 and CDR2 are SGDLS and YYNGEE. The CDR3 runs 14 residues.